There are many counts of the clone carrying this T cell receptor beta chain. What it binds is not known. Diagnostic decisions used clinical symptoms, serum thyroxine and TRAb, thyroid ultrasound and orbital computed tomography. PBMCs were sourced from 9 to 10 ml fresh peripheral blood. The data belong to a study of T cells in Graves' hyperthyroidism and ophthalmopathy. Overall study results and limits: By a 13 V-J model, ophthalmopathy was set apart from stable hyperthyroidism.

TCR beta CDR3 region amplification was performed from RNA transcripts. An initial round of RT-PCR targeting the TCR CDR3 relied on the HTBI primer set. TCRdb passed the multiplex PCR reads through MiXCR, listing each CDR3 protein once. This table holds around 420,000 distinct CDR3 sequences, around 14% found once. Deletions cut 3 bases from V and 4 bases from J, with 22 bases between. This CDR3 has 18 amino acids. The sequencing sample was made of blood. This receptor was taken from a woman aged 18-29 years with Graves' hyperthyroidism. The chain uses TRBV12-3 or TRBV12-4 and TRBJ1-3; D ambiguous. CDR3 residues: CASSFLDGSHLQGNTIYF. The CDR3 region has the DNA TGTGCCAGCAGTTTCCTGGACGGATCCCACCTCCAGGGAAACACCATATATTTT.